This is a list of T cell receptor beta chains from one sample in a study of identical twins. A single record per CDR3 protein comes from TCRdb applying MiXCR to the 5' RACE reads. Of some 500,000 distinct CDR3 sequences listed, 14% are singletons. The same sample was also used in a study of yellow fever vaccine responses in identical twins.

Sequenced: CD4+ T cells sorted from blood. The receptors originated from a woman aged 18 to 35 in good health. The conserved cysteine and the conserved F or W are not part of the CDR3 here.

TRBV5-1	TRBJ2-5	ASSLGGVRGETQY
TRBV11-1	TRBJ2-1	ASSQKPPGRTNQHSYNEQF
TRBV7-6	TRBJ2-2	ASSATSSPTGELF
TRBV3-1	TRBJ1-2	ASSQAAKWDGYT
TRBV20-1	TRBJ2-1	SARAGPNEQF
TRBV10-1	TRBJ2-3	ASSTGTGSTDTQY
TRBV29-1	TRBJ2-1	SVVWLAGGYNEQF
TRBV7-9	TRBJ2-1	ASSRILAGQPYNEQF
TRBV15	TRBJ2-5	ATSSSTVLQETQY
TRBV12-3/TRBV12-4	TRBJ2-1	ASSSRGTSGRNDEQF